The 22 T cell receptor beta chains reported below all come from one sample, sequenced in a study of early T cells in non-severe SARS-CoV-2 infection. From the 5' RACE reads, TCRdb called clonotypes with MiXCR, one entry per CDR3 protein. This sample yields approximately 27,000 distinct CDR3 sequences, of which roughly a tenth are seen a single time; approximately 13% belongs to the top ten. Sequencing input: whole blood. These receptors came from an adult who was a healthcare worker with PCR-confirmed SARS-CoV-2 infection or an uninfected control (not recorded which).

The chain has TRBV7-3 and TRBJ2-5; D is perhaps TRBD1 or TRBD2 (6 bases each). Germline lookup yields CDR1 SGHTA and CDR2 FQGTGA. This CDR3 spans 16 amino acids. Trimming shortened V by 4 bases and J by 1 base, and 16 bases separated the two germline ends. CDR3 sequence reads: CASSWLGGHSQETQYF. CDR3 sequence (DNA): TGTGCCAGCAGCTGGCTCGGGGGACACAGCCAAGAGACCCAGTACTTC. The complete variable domain, with remaining parts taken from reference TRBV7-3 and TRBJ2-5, reads GAGVSQTPSNKVTEKGKYVELRCDPISGHTALYWYRQSLGQGPEFLIYFQGTGAADDSGLPNDRFFAVRPEGSVSTLKIQRTERGDSAVYLCASSWLGGHSQETQYFGPGTRLLVL.

This clonotype came up many times. The V call is TRBV28, the J call TRBJ1-5; TRBD1 matches at 9 bases. This CDR3 is 16 amino acids long. Trimming cost V 5 bases and J 10 bases; bases outside gene matches: 15. CDR1 and CDR2 from the germline V gene are MDHEN and SYDVKM. CDR3 amino acids: CASSTGTGSLRFPQHF. As DNA, the CDR3 is TGTGCCAGCAGTACCGGGACAGGGAGCCTGCGGTTCCCCCAGCATTTT.

In its sample, this clonotype was seen many times. This chain joins TRBV29-1 and TRBJ2-3; D unclear. V lost 8 bases to trimming and J lost 3 bases, with 12 bases between them. The CDR3 contains 12 residues. CDR1 SQVTM and CDR2 ANQGSEA come from the germline V gene. Written as DNA, the CDR3 is TGCAGCACCGATGATGGGACAGATACGCAGTATTTT. It yields the protein CSTDDGTDTQYF.

This clonotype was counted many times. The chain joins TRBV18 to TRBJ1-1; D may be TRBD1 (6 bases). The V end lost 4 bases, the J end lost 2 bases, and 17 bases lay between the germline ends. CDR3 size: 16 residues. Germline CDR1 reads KGHSH; CDR2 reads LQKENI. CDR3 nucleotides: TGTGCCAGCTCACTTGCCGCTGCGGGGGCCAACACTGAAGCTTTCTTT. Translation gives CASSLAAAGANTEAFF.

The sample holds many counts of this clonotype. The rearrangement links TRBV5-5 to TRBJ2-7, with 8 nucleotides matching TRBD1. Trimming cost V 5 bases and J 2 bases; bases outside gene matches: 9. The germline V gene has CDR1 SGHKS and CDR2 YYEKEE (reference sequence). This CDR3 has 15 amino acids. CDR3 sequence reads: CASRIGQGWAYEQYF. CDR3 nucleotide sequence: TGTGCCAGCAGGATAGGACAGGGATGGGCCTACGAGCAGTACTTC.

This clonotype was recorded many times. The CDR3 reads CASSLAPGRMDGYTF. The CDR3, as DNA: TGTGCCAGCAGCTTAGCGCCAGGGAGGATGGATGGCTACACCTTC. The rearrangement joins TRBV7-2 to TRBJ1-2; D might be TRBD1 (5 bases). This CDR3 comprises 15 residues. The V end lost 0 bases, the J end lost 6 bases, and 14 bases lay between the germline ends. Germline V gene lookup returns CDR1 SGHTA and CDR2 FQGNSA. The complete variable domain, with remaining parts taken from reference TRBV7-2 and TRBJ1-2, reads GAGVSQSPSNKVTEKGKDVELRCDPISGHTALYWYRQSLGQGLEFLIYFQGNSAPDKSGLPSDRFSAERTGGSVSTLTIQRTQQEDSAVYLCASSLAPGRMDGYTFGSGTRLTVV.

In its sample, this clonotype was seen a few times. This sequence joins TRBV3-1 and TRBJ2-7; D is uncertain. V lost 2 bases to trimming and J lost 6 bases, with 5 bases between them. The CDR3 consists of 11 residues. Germline V gene data show CDR1 as LGHDT and CDR2 as YNNKEL (reference sequence). CDR3 protein: CASSQYSEQYF. The CDR3 DNA is TGTGCCAGCAGCCAATACAGCGAGCAGTACTTC.

This clonotype was observed at least ten times. V is TRBV7-2 and J is TRBJ2-7; weak D call: TRBD2 (6 bases). The germline gives CDR1 SGHTA, CDR2 FQGNSA. Trimming left V 1 base short and J 0 bases short, with 10 bases between. This CDR3 has 15 residues. CDR3 residues: CASSLDATSSYEQYF. As DNA, the CDR3 is TGTGCCAGCAGCTTAGATGCGACTAGCTCCTACGAGCAGTACTTC.

This chain links TRBV5-6 with TRBJ1-4, with no clear D. In germline, CDR1 is SGHDT, CDR2 YYEEEE. The CDR3 spans 14 residues. Trimming left V 2 bases short and J 7 bases short, with 12 bases between. The CDR3 DNA reads TGTGCCAGCAGCTTAGAAGGGAGCCTTGAAAAACTGTTTTTT. Protein: CASSLEGSLEKLFF. Supplemented by reference TRBV5-6 and TRBJ1-4, the full variable domain reads DAGVTQSPTHLIKTRGQQVTLRCSPKSGHDTVSWYQQALGQGPQFIFQYYEEEERQRGNFPDRFSGHQFPNYSSELNVNALLLGDSALYLCASSLEGSLEKLFFGSGTQLSVL.

This clonotype was seen at least ten times. V and J are TRBV7-9 and TRBJ2-7; weak D call: TRBD1 (5 bases). CDR3 length: 13 amino acids. CDR1 is SEHNR and CDR2 is FQNEAQ in the germline V gene (reference sequence). The V end lost 5 bases, the J end lost 2 bases, and 10 bases lay between the germline ends. CDR3 residues: CASSPGRAYEQYF. CDR3 in DNA: TGTGCCAGCAGCCCCGGCAGGGCCTACGAGCAGTACTTC. Together with reference TRBV7-9 and TRBJ2-7, the CDR3 gives the full variable domain: DTGVSQNPRHKITKRGQNVTFRCDPISEHNRLYWYRQTLGQGPEFLTYFQNEAQLEKSRLLSDRFSAERPKGSFSTLEIQRTEQGDSAMYLCASSPGRAYEQYFGPGTRLTVT.

The chain couples TRBV24-1 to TRBJ2-1; TRBD1 matches 9 bases. Germline V gene data show CDR1 as KGHDR and CDR2 as SFDVKD. The CDR3 covers 18 residues. V trimming: 1 base; J trimming: 1 base; junction bases outside the gene matches: 7. CDR3 nucleotide sequence: TGTGCCACCAGTGATTTTGCCGGGACAGGGAATTCCTACAATGAGCAGTTCTTC. Amino acids: CATSDFAGTGNSYNEQFF.

This clonotype was detected ten times or more. The rearrangement joins TRBV5-8 to TRBJ2-4, with 8 bases matching TRBD2. The CDR3 extends over 15 amino acids. V lost 3 bases to trimming and J lost 2 bases; unmatched junction nucleotides: 4. Looked up from germline, CDR1 is SGHTS and CDR2 is YDEGEE. The CDR3 is CASSSLSGTKNIQYF. The CDR3 DNA sequence: TGTGCCAGCAGCTCCCTTAGCGGGACCAAAAACATTCAGTACTTC.

The table lists this clonotype with many counts. V gene TRBV29-1 combines with J gene TRBJ2-2; D call uncertain. Germline V gene sequence: CDR1 SQVTM, CDR2 ANQGSEA. V lost 4 bases, J lost 5 bases, and 5 bases lay in between. The CDR3 covers 11 residues. The CDR3 loop is CSVGGTGELFF. In DNA, the CDR3 is TGCAGCGTTGGAGGAACCGGGGAGCTGTTTTTT.

This sequence joins TRBV18 and TRBJ2-7, with 8 nucleotides matching TRBD1. The V segment lost 2 bases and the J segment 1 base; nucleotides outside the gene matches: 10. Per germline, CDR1 KGHSH and CDR2 LQKENI. The CDR3 runs to 17 residues. In DNA, the CDR3 is TGTGCCAGCTCACCAAGGGCAGGGGGCCATGAGTCCTACGAGCAGTACTTC. The encoded protein is CASSPRAGGHESYEQYF.

This clonotype was observed many times. The rearrangement joins TRBV6-6 to TRBJ2-1; TRBD2 agrees at 15 bases. The CDR3 has 18 residues. Germline V gene lookup returns CDR1 MNHNY and CDR2 SVGAGI (reference sequence). The V segment lost 5 bases and the J segment 0 bases; nucleotides outside the gene matches: 5. DNA for the CDR3: TGTGCCAGCAGTCGGACTAGCGGGGGGGGTAGCTCCTACAATGAGCAGTTCTTC. It yields the protein CASSRTSGGGSSYNEQFF.

In this sample, this clonotype turned up a few times. The gene calls are TRBV6-2 or TRBV6-3 and TRBJ1-6, with D unclear. Germline V gives CDR1 MNHEY, CDR2 SVGEGT. The CDR3 sequence is 14 residues long. V shed 5 bases and J shed 6 bases, with 11 bases lying between them. The CDR3 loop reads CASSQGRRNSPLHF. The CDR3 DNA sequence: TGTGCCAGCAGTCAAGGACGACGTAATTCACCCCTCCACTTT.

The chain uses TRBV20-1 and TRBJ2-7, with D possibly TRBD1 on 6 matching bases. CDR1 and CDR2 from the germline V gene are DFQATT and SNEGSKA (reference sequence). V lost 7 bases and J 6 bases, leaving 16 bases between the germline ends. The CDR3 has 12 residues. The CDR3 sequence is CSVDRRQVEQYF. CDR3 coding DNA: TGCAGTGTTGACAGGCGTCAGGTCGAGCAGTACTTC.

As regards this clonotype: With a much larger clone just one base away, this may be a read error. The CDR3 loop is CASSLISSGTQYF. CDR3 nucleotides: TGTGCCAGCAGCTTGATATCTTCAGGTACGCAGTATTTT. The chain links TRBV7-9 to TRBJ2-3; D ambiguous. Germline CDR1 reads SEHNR; CDR2 reads FQNEAQ (reference sequence). Trimming removed 3 bases at V and 8 bases at J, with 12 bases between. The CDR3 extends over 13 amino acids.

This clonotype has only a few counts. The rearrangement links TRBV10-3 to TRBJ2-7; D is ambiguous. Trimming left V 3 bases short and J 6 bases short, with 12 bases between. Germline V gene data show CDR1 as ENHRY and CDR2 as SYGVKD. CDR3 length equals 13 residues. This chain's CDR3 is CAISEIFSSEQYF. The CDR3 DNA follows: TGTGCCATCAGTGAAATCTTTTCTTCCGAGCAGTACTTC.

This clonotype has at least ten counts. The junction and the germline gene differ at one end; a read error may be behind it. The chain combines TRBV3-1 with TRBJ1-1; 7 bases align to TRBD1. Germline assignment: CDR1 LGHDT and CDR2 YNNKEL (reference sequence). The CDR3 runs 13 residues. In DNA form, the CDR3 reads TGTGCCAGCAGCCTAGGACAGGCCACTGAAGTTTTCTTT. Residues: CASSLGQATEVFF.

V and J are TRBV29-1 and TRBJ2-7; 11 nucleotides line up with TRBD1. The V segment lost 6 bases and the J segment 0 bases; nucleotides outside the gene matches: 7. In germline, CDR1 is SQVTM, CDR2 ANQGSEA. The CDR3 extends over 15 amino acids. CDR3 protein: CSVPGTGGNSYEQYF. The CDR3 DNA sequence: TGCAGCGTCCCAGGGACAGGGGGGAACTCCTACGAGCAGTACTTC.

Many counts were recorded for this clonotype. The chain has TRBV20-1 and TRBJ2-5; possible D gene TRBD2, 6 bases. V was clipped by 6 bases and J by 7 bases, with 15 bases between them. The CDR3 has 12 residues. Germline V lookup: CDR1 DFQATT, CDR2 SNEGSKA (reference sequence). Here the CDR3 DNA reads TGCAGTGCAAATCCGGGAGACGCGACCCAGTACTTC. Translated: CSANPGDATQYF.